The 17 T cell receptor beta chains given below trace back to one sample, sequenced in a study of T-cell reconstitution after alpha-beta-depleted transplantation in children. The TCRbeta library was prepared with unique molecular identifiers. TCRdb re-derived calls from the PCR reads in MiXCR, one entry per CDR3 protein. The data contain approximately 230,000 distinct CDR3 sequences, over 20% of them singletons. Sequenced material: PBMCs, taken before TCRalphabeta/CD19-depleted stem cell transplant. These receptors were collected from a girl under 10 years old with Fanconi anemia, due to receive a stem cell transplant.

This clonotype was seen more than once but under ten times. The chain links TRBV20-1 to TRBJ1-1; 8 positions match TRBD1. Unmatched junction bases numbered 7, after V lost 5 bases and J lost 5 bases. Looked up from germline, CDR1 is DFQATT and CDR2 is SNEGSKA (reference sequence). CDR3 size: 13 residues. CDR3 loop: CSAVQGALTEAFF. CDR3 DNA: TGCAGTGCTGTCCAGGGGGCGCTTACTGAAGCTTTCTTT.

The sample holds many counts of this clonotype. J is TRBJ2-5 and V is TRBV29-1; D may be TRBD1 (5 bases). Germline CDR1 is SQVTM and CDR2 is ANQGSEA. There are 13 residues in the CDR3. Trimming took 3 bases from V and 5 from J, leaving 13 bases between them. The CDR3 reads CSVEKGRFETQYF. CDR3 sequence (DNA): TGCAGCGTTGAGAAGGGGCGATTCGAGACCCAGTACTTC. The entire variable domain, with the rest obtained from reference TRBV29-1 and TRBJ2-5, is as follows: SAVISQKPSRDICQRGTSLTIQCQVDSQVTMMFWYRQQPGQSLTLIATANQGSEATYESGFVIDKFPISRPNLTFSTLTVSNMSPEDSSIYLCSVEKGRFETQYFGPGTRLLVL.

This chain links TRBV7-3 with TRBJ2-1, with 9 bases identical to TRBD2. Germline V gene lookup returns CDR1 SGHTA and CDR2 FQGTGA. This CDR3 region has 17 residues. The V segment lost 0 bases and the J segment 10 bases; nucleotides outside the gene matches: 13. The CDR3 nucleotides read TGTGCCAGCAGCTTAACCCCGGGACTAGCCCCATATACCGAGCAGTTCTTC. This translates into CASSLTPGLAPYTEQFF.

The chain combines TRBV20-1 with TRBJ2-7; 8 bases agree with TRBD1. The germline V gene encodes CDR1 DFQATT and CDR2 SNEGSKA (reference sequence). CDR3 length equals 13 residues. The junction had 6 bases not matched to a gene; V was cut back by 4 bases and J by 4 bases. This CDR3 reads CSAIWDRPYEQYF. CDR3 bases: TGCAGTGCTATATGGGACAGGCCATACGAGCAGTACTTC.

This rearrangement joins TRBV29-1 to TRBJ1-5; the D is unclear. The germline V and J ends were trimmed by 4 bases and 0 bases, with 13 bases remaining between them. Germline CDR1 SQVTM, CDR2 ANQGSEA. The CDR3 is 15 residues long. The CDR3 region is CSVVLPGYSNQPQHF. The CDR3 bases are TGCAGCGTTGTTTTGCCGGGCTATAGCAATCAGCCCCAGCATTTT.

This clonotype was recorded at least ten times. This rearrangement joins TRBV29-1 to TRBJ2-2, with D possibly called TRBD1 or TRBD2 (5 bases each). Trimming took 4 bases from V and 5 from J, leaving 14 bases between them. Germline lookup yields CDR1 SQVTM and CDR2 ANQGSEA. The CDR3 runs 14 residues. This CDR3 is CSVAGQGGTGELFF. The CDR3 bases are TGCAGCGTTGCGGGGCAGGGTGGGACCGGGGAGCTGTTTTTT.

This clonotype was recorded once. CDR3 sequence: CASSYDGREGLGETQYF. CDR3 DNA: TGTGCCAGCAGTTACGATGGACGGGAGGGCCTCGGGGAGACCCAGTACTTC. The chain combines TRBV6-5 with TRBJ2-5; 8 bases agree with TRBD2. The J segment lost 5 bases and the V segment lost 2 bases, leaving 13 bases of the junction unmatched. Germline V CDR1 and CDR2: MNHEY, SVGAGI. The CDR3 spans 17 residues.

The V and J genes are TRBV3-1 and TRBJ2-3; D may correspond to TRBD1 or TRBD2 (5 bases each). V lost 4 bases, J lost 6 bases, and 20 bases lay in between. The germline V gene encodes CDR1 LGHDT and CDR2 YNNKEL (reference sequence). The CDR3 covers 16 residues. The DNA for the CDR3 is TGTGCCAGCAGCCTTAGGTCCGGGGCGGTTCTCGATACGCAGTATTTT. Translated: CASSLRSGAVLDTQYF.

This clonotype was seen ten or more times. The chain carries TRBV20-1 and TRBJ2-5; D gene uncertain. The CDR3 consists of 12 residues. The germline V gene has CDR1 DFQATT and CDR2 SNEGSKA (reference sequence). V shed 3 bases and J shed 7 bases, with 12 bases lying between them. CDR3 sequence: CSASTVLGTQYF. Written as DNA, the CDR3 is TGCAGTGCTAGTACGGTTTTAGGGACCCAGTACTTC.

The sample holds one count of this clonotype. A much bigger clone sits one base away, suggesting this may be a read error. The chain carries TRBV15 and TRBJ2-2; 8 nucleotides line up with TRBD1. Per the germline V gene, CDR1 is LNHNV and CDR2 is YYDKDF (reference sequence). There are 16 residues in the CDR3. V trimming: 6 bases; J trimming: 6 bases; junction bases outside the gene matches: 12. In nucleotides, the CDR3 is TGTGCCACCAGTCCGGGTGGACAGGGTGTCGCCGGGGAGCTGTTTTTT. Translation gives CATSPGGQGVAGELFF. Drawing the rest from reference TRBV15 and TRBJ2-2, the complete variable domain is DAMVIQNPRYQVTQFGKPVTLSCSQTLNHNVMYWYQQKSSQAPKLLFHYYDKDFNNEADTPDNFQSRRPNTSFCFLDIRSPGLGDTAMYLCATSPGGQGVAGELFFGEGSRLTVL.

This clonotype has at least ten counts. The gene calls are TRBV10-3 and TRBJ1-1; 9 nucleotides match TRBD1. The junction had 8 bases not matched to a gene; V was cut back by 8 bases and J by 1 base. Germline lookup yields CDR1 ENHRY and CDR2 SYGVKD. The CDR3 is made up of 15 amino acids. CDR3: CAIERDRAPNTEAFF. The CDR3 DNA reads as TGTGCCATCGAGAGGGACAGGGCCCCGAACACTGAAGCTTTCTTT.

In this sample, this clonotype turned up many times. The chain uses TRBV6-4 and TRBJ2-1; 7 nucleotides match TRBD1. Germline CDR1 and CDR2: MRHNA and SNTAGT. The CDR3 has 12 residues. Losses at the gene ends were 10 bases for V and 8 bases for J; bases not matched to a gene: 8. The CDR3 loop reads CANNLTGDEQFF. Written as DNA, the CDR3 is TGTGCCAACAATCTTACAGGGGATGAGCAGTTCTTC.

As concerns this clonotype: Being one base from a much bigger clone, this may be a read error. This sequence joins TRBV20-1 and TRBJ1-1; D is undetermined. The length of the CDR3 is 13 residues. Germline values: CDR1 DFQATT, CDR2 SNEGSKA (reference sequence). DNA for the CDR3: TGCAGTGCTAGTTTACTCATGAACACTGAACCTTTCTTT. Its protein product is CSASLLMNTEPFF.

There are many counts of this clonotype. Its ends do not fully match the called genes, so a read error is possible. The V gene is TRBV20-1, the J gene TRBJ1-4, with D perhaps matching TRBD1 (5 bases). This CDR3 contains 11 residues. Germline CDR1 and CDR2: DFQATT and SNEGSKA (reference sequence). The DNA for the CDR3 is TGCAGTGCTAGAGGAAGAGGACACAGGTATTTT. Encoded protein: CSARGRGHRYF.

This clonotype has more than one count but fewer than ten. This rearrangement joins TRBV5-1 to TRBJ2-1; TRBD2 matches at 7 bases. Per the germline V gene, CDR1 is SGHRS and CDR2 is YFSETQ. The CDR3 is 16 residues long. V was pared by 2 bases and J by 0 bases, with 5 bases of the junction left unmatched. The CDR3 sequence: CASSLLPGGSYNEQFF. In nucleotides, the CDR3 is TGCGCCAGCAGCTTACTGCCGGGAGGCTCCTACAATGAGCAGTTCTTC.

This clonotype came up a few times. The chain carries TRBV12-3 or TRBV12-4 and TRBJ1-1, with D tentatively TRBD1 (5 bases). The CDR3 runs to 10 residues. The ends were cut back, 6 bases at V and 10 bases at J, with 9 bases in the middle. The CDR3 reads CASSPGGAFF. Here the CDR3 DNA reads TGTGCCAGCAGCCCGGGGGGAGCTTTCTTT.

Turning to this clonotype: One base away lies a much larger clone, so this may be a sequencing read error. V is TRBV27 and J is TRBJ2-1; D perhaps matches TRBD2 (5 bases). The germline CDR1 and CDR2 sequences are MNHEY and SMNVEV (reference sequence). CDR3 length: 17 residues. CDR3 sequence reads: CSSSTQVGARSYNEQFF. The DNA of the CDR3 is TGTTCCAGCAGTACACAAGTGGGAGCCCGCTCCTACAATGAGCAGTTCTTC.